This T cell receptor beta chain was found in a study of cytomegalovirus exposure and HLA in healthy donors. General study results and limits: Cytomegalovirus association was listed for 164 TCR beta chains. Evidence from a later analysis indicated that most CMV-associated TCR beta chains looked HLA-restricted.

With respect to this clone: Its antigen is not known.

13 Jbeta primers and 60 Vbeta primers were used for the PCR. Original analysis: The authors later counted roughly 79 million unique TCR beta chains, approximately 12 million of them shared. Profiled with immunoSEQ multiplex PCR; TCRdb holds only in-frame clones, not every one. The V and J calls and clone size come from that table; D and trimming were worked out from the DNA. The sample yields fewer than 250,000 clones, more than 75% seen once. The V and J ends lost 7 bases and 0 bases, in that order; junction bases with no gene match: 5. The CDR3 consists of 16 residues. Germline-derived CDR1 and CDR2 are LNHDA and SQIVND (reference sequence).

The sequencing input was PBMCs. The J gene is TRBJ2-2, the V gene TRBV19; 10 nucleotides align to TRBD1. This receptor was obtained from a man in his forties in good health and CMV-seropositive. This chain's CDR3 is CASNRDRGPNTGELFF. For the CDR3, the DNA is TGTGCCAGTAATCGGGACAGGGGTCCGAACACCGGGGAGCTGTTTTTT.